This entry is about one TCR beta chain. Generated by immunoSEQ multiplex PCR, the TCRdb table keeps only in-frame clones and is missing some. The top ten hold 2.8% of the sample, which has 50,000 to 55,000 clones, about 86% seen once. The source of the sample is a study of T cells after posttransplantation cyclophosphamide. Trimming removed 2 bases at V and 5 bases at J, with 13 bases between. The V gene's germline CDR1 is SGHNT and CDR2 YYREEE (reference sequence). The CDR3 is 14 amino acids. The chain links TRBV5-4 to TRBJ2-5; a possible D gene is TRBD1 (6 bases). This TCR came from a young man with a blood cancer, CMV-positive, and with a related stem cell donor. The material sequenced was PBMCs. The CDR3 DNA is TGTGCCAGCAGCTTTCAATCAGGGGTCGAGACCCAGTACTTC. Translated, it gives CASSFQSGVETQYF.